This T cell receptor beta chain appears in the sequencing data of a study of T cells in Graves' hyperthyroidism and ophthalmopathy. Broader study findings: The model forecast ophthalmopathy, anticipating it by a median around 6.5 months before onset.

Authors of the study amplified TCR beta CDR3 regions from RNA transcripts. The primer set for the first-round RT-PCR of the TCR CDR3 was HTBI. Using its own MiXCR run on the multiplex PCR reads, TCRdb lists one record per CDR3 protein. The top ten hold around 20% of the sample, which has about 360,000 distinct CDR3 sequences, approximately 12% seen once. On this clonotype itself: The antigen remains unidentified.

This CDR3 has 14 amino acids. The germline CDR1 and CDR2 sequences are SGHRS and YFSETQ. Between the trimmed V and J ends, which lost 0 bases and 0 bases, there was a span of 7 bases. This chain connects TRBV5-1 to TRBJ2-7; D is undetermined. The sequencing input was blood. This clonotype was sampled from a man aged 25 to 40 with Graves' hyperthyroidism that later progressed to Graves' ophthalmopathy. CDR3 nucleotides: TGCGCCAGCAGCTTGGAGGCAGACTCCTACGAGCAGTACTTC. Translation gives CASSLEADSYEQYF.